This TCR beta chain derives from a study of CD4 T cells in relation to SARS-CoV-2 and coronaviruses. About this clone itself: What it binds is not known.

The length of the CDR3 is 11 residues. V was trimmed by 7 bases and J by 7 bases, leaving 13 bases between them. Germline loops: CDR1 SQVTM, CDR2 ANQGSEA. General observations from the study: Around 62% of donors had memory CD4+ clonotypes crossrecognizing SARS-CoV-2 and common cold coronavirus spike.

Unexposed donor CD4+ T cells date from about 2011-2018, before the COVID-19 pandemic. After approximately ten days of culture, CD4+ T cells were isolated. PBMCs were plated at two million per well in IL-2-containing medium. Cultures received half-medium IL-2 refreshes on days 3 and 7. Produced via immunoSEQ multiplex PCR; TCRdb's table is partial and in-frame only. The table includes some 19,000 clones, about three quarters detected once. Source material: CD4+ T cells from PBMCs, cultured in vitro. The V and J genes are TRBV29-1 and TRBJ1-1, with a tentative D call TRBD1 (6 bases). This TCR came from a human donor in good health. This CDR3 is CSGNRAFEAFF. The DNA of the CDR3 is TGCAGCGGAAACAGGGCATTTGAAGCTTTCTTT.